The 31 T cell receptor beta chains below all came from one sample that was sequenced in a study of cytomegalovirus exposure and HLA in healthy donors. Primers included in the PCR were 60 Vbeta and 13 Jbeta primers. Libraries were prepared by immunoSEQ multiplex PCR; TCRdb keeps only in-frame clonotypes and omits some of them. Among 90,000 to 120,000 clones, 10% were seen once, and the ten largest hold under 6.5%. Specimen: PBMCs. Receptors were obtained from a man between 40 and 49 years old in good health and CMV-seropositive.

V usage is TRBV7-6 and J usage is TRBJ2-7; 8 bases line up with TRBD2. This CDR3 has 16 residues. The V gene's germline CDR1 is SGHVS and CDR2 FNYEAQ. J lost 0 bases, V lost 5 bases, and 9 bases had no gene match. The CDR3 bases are TGTGCCAGCAGCCCCCTCACTAGCGGTAACTCCTACGAGCAGTACTTC. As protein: CASSPLTSGNSYEQYF.

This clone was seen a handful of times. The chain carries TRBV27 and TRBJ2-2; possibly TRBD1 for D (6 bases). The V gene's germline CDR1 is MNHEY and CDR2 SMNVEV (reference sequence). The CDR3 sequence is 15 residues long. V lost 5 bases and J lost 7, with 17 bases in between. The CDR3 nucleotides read TGTGCCAGCAGTAGACAACAGGGCTTAGGCGGGGAGCTGTTTTTT. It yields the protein CASSRQQGLGGELFF.

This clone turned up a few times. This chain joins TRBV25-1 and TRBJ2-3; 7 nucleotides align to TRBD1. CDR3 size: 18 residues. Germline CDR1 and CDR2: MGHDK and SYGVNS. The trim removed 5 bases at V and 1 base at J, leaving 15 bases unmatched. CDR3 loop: CASSPSTPGQAGTDTQYF. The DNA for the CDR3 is TGTGCCAGCAGTCCTTCCACCCCCGGACAGGCAGGCACAGATACGCAGTATTTT. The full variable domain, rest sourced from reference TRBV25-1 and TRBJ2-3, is EADIYQTPRYLVIGTGKKITLECSQTMGHDKMYWYQQDPGMELHLIHYSYGVNSTEKGDLSSESTVSRIRTEHFPLTLESARPSHTSQYLCASSPSTPGQAGTDTQYFGPGTRLTVL.

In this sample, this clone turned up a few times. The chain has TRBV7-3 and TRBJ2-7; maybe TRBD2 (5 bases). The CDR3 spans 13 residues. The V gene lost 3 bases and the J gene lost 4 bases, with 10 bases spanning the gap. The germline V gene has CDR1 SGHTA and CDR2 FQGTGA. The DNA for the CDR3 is TGTGCCAGCAGCTTGGCCCCGGGGTACGAGCAGTACTTC. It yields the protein CASSLAPGYEQYF.

CDR3 residues: CASSLATDTQYF. CDR3 coding DNA: TGTGCCAGTAGCCTAGCGACAGATACGCAGTATTTT. The genes are TRBV19 and TRBJ2-3, with D tentatively TRBD2 (6 bases). V gave up 6 bases and J gave up 3 bases, with 7 bases separating them. The CDR3 loop spans 12 amino acids. Germline V lookup: CDR1 LNHDA, CDR2 SQIVND (reference sequence).

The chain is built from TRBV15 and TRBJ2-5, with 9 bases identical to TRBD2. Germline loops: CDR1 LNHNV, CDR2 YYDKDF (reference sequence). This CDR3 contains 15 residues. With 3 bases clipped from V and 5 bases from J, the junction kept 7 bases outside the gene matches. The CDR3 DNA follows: TGTGCCACCAGCAGCCGCGGGAGGGCGGCGGAGACCCAGTACTTC. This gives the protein CATSSRGRAAETQYF.

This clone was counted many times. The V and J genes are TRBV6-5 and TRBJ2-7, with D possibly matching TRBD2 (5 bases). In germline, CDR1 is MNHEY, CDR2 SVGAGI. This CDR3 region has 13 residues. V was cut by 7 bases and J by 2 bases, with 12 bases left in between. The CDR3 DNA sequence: TGTGCCAGCACTCCGGGGAGCCCCTACGAGCAGTACTTC. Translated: CASTPGSPYEQYF.

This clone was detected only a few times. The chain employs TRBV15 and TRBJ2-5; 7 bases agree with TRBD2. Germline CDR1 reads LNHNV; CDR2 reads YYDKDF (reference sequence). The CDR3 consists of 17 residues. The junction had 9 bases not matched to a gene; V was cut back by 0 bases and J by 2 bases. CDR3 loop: CATSRDFPSSGQETQYF. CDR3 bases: TGTGCCACCAGCAGAGATTTCCCATCTAGCGGACAAGAGACCCAGTACTTC.

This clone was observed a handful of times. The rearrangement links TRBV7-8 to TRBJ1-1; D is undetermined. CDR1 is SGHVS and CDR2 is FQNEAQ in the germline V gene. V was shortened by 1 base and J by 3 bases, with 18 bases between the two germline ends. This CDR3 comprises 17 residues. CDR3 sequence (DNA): TGTGCCAGCAGCTTAGAGGCCTCCCTGGTGGAGGACACTGAAGCTTTCTTT. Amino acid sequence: CASSLEASLVEDTEAFF.

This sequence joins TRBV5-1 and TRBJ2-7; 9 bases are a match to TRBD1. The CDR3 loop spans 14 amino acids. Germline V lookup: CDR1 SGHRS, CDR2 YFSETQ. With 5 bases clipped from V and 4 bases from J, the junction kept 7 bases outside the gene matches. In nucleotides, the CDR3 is TGCGCCAGCAGACAAACAGGGGGCGGATACGAGCAGTACTTC. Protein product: CASRQTGGGYEQYF.

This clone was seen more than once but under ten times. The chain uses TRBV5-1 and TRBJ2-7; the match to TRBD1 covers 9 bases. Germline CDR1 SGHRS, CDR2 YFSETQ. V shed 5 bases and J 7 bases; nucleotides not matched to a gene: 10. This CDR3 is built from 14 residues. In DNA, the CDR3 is TGCGCCAGCAGTAGGGAACAGGGGGCGGGGGAGCAGTACTTC. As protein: CASSREQGAGEQYF.

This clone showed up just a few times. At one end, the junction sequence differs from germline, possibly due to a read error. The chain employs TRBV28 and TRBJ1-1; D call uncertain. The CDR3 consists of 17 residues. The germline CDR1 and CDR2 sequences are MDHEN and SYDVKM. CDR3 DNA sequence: TGTACCAGCAGTCGGACGGATAGCCCGGGAGTGAACACTGAAGCTTTCTTT. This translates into CTSSRTDSPGVNTEAFF.

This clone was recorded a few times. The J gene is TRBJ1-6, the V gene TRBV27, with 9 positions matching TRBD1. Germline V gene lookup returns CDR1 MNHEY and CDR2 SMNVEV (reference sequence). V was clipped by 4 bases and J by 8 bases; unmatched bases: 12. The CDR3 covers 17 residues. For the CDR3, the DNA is TGTGCCAGCAGTTCCGCCCGGGACAGGGTGGGGCATTCACCCCTCCACTTT. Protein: CASSSARDRVGHSPLHF.

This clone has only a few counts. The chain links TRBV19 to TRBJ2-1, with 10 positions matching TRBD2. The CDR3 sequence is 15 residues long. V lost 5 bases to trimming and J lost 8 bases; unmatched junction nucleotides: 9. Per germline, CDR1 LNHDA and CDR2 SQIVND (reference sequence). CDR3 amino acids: CASSPSGRGLDEQFF. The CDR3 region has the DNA TGTGCCAGTAGTCCGAGCGGGAGGGGTCTGGATGAGCAGTTCTTC. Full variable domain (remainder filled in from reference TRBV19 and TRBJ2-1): DGGITQSPKYLFRKEGQNVTLSCEQNLNHDAMYWYRQDPGQGLRLIYYSQIVNDFQKGDIAEGYSVSREKKESFPLTVTSAQKNPTAFYLCASSPSGRGLDEQFFGPGTRLTVL.

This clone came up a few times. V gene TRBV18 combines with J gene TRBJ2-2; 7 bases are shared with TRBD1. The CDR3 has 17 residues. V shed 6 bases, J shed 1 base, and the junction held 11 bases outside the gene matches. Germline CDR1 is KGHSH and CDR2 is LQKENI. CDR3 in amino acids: CASSGTQGQQNTGELFF. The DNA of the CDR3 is TGTGCCAGCTCCGGAACGCAGGGACAGCAGAACACCGGGGAGCTGTTTTTT.

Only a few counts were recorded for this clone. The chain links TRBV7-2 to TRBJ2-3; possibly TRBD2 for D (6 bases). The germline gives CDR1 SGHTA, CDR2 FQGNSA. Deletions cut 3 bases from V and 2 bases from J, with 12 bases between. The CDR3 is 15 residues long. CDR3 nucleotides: TGTGCCAGCAGCTTTTCTAGCGCCCTCACAGATACGCAGTATTTT. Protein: CASSFSSALTDTQYF.

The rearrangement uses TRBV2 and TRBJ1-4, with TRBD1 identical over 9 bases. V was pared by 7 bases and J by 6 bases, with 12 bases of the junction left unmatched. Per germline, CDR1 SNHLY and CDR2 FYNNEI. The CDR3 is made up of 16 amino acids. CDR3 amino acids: CASNPGQGGWYEKLFF. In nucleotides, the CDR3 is TGTGCCAGCAACCCGGGACAGGGCGGATGGTATGAAAAACTGTTTTTT.

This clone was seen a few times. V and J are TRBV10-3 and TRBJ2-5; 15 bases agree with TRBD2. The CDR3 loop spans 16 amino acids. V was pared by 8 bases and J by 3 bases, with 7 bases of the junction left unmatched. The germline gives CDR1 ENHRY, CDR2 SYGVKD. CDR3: CAIGGLAGGMEETQYF. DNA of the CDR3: TGTGCCATCGGGGGACTAGCGGGAGGTATGGAAGAGACCCAGTACTTC.

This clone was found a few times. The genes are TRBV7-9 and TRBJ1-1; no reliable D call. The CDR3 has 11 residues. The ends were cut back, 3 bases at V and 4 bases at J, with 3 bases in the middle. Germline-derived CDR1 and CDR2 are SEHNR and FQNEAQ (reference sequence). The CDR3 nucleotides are TGTGCCAGCAGCTTCAGCACTGAAGCTTTCTTT. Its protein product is CASSFSTEAFF.

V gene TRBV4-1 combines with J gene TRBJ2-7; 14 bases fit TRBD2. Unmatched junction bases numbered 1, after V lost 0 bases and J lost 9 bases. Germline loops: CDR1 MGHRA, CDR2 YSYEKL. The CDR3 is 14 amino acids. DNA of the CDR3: TGCGCCAGCAGCCAAGAGGGACTAGCGGGAGTGCAGTACTTC. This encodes CASSQEGLAGVQYF.

CDR3 region: CASSWDRDNEQYF. The DNA of the CDR3 is TGTGCCAGCAGCTGGGACAGGGACAACGAGCAGTACTTC. The chain has TRBV11-2 and TRBJ2-7; TRBD1 agrees at 9 bases. Per germline, CDR1 SGHAT and CDR2 FQNNGV. Trimming removed 4 bases from V and 5 bases from J; junction bases left unmatched: 3. This CDR3 comprises 13 residues.

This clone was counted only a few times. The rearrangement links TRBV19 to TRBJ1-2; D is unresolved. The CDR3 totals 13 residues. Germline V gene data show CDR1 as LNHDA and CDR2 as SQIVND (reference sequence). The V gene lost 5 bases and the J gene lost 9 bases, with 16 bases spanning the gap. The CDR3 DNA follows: TGTGCCAGTAGTGTACAAGATTTGAGGCGCTACACCTTC. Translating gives CASSVQDLRRYTF.

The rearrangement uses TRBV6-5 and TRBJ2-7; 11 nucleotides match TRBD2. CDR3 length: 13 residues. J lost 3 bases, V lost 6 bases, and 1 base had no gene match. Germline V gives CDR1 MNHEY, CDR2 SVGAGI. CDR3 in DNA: TGTGCCAGCAGGACTAGCGGGATCTACGAGCAGTACTTC. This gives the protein CASRTSGIYEQYF.

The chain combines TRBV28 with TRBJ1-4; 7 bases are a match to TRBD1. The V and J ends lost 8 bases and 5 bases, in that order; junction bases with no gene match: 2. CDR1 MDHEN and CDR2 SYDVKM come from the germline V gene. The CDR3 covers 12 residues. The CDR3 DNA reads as TGTGCCAGCGGGACAGTAAATGAAAAACTGTTTTTT. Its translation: CASGTVNEKLFF.

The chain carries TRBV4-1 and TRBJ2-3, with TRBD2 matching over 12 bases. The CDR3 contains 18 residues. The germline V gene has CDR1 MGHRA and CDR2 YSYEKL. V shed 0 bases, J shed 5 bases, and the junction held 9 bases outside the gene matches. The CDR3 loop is CASSQEDLAGGLVDTQYF. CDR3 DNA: TGCGCCAGCAGCCAAGAGGATCTAGCGGGAGGGCTGGTAGATACGCAGTATTTT.

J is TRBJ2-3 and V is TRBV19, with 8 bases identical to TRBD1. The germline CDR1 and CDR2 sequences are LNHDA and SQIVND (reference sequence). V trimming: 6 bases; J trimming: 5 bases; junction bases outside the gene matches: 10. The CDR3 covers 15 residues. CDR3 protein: CASSRVGQGQDTQYF. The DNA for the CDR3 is TGTGCCAGTAGCCGAGTAGGACAGGGTCAAGATACGCAGTATTTT.

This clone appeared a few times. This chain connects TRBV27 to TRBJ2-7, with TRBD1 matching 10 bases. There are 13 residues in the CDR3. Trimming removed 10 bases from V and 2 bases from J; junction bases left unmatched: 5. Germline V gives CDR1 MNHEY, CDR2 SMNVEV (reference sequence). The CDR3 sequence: CATSGQGAYEQYF. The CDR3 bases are TGTGCCACCTCAGGACAGGGGGCCTACGAGCAGTACTTC.

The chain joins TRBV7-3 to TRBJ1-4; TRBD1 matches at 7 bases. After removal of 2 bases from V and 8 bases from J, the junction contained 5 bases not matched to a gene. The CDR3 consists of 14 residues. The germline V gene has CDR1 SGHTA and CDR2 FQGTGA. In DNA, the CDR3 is TGTGCCAGCAGCTTATCAGGGGGACGCGAAAAACTGTTTTTT. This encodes CASSLSGGREKLFF.

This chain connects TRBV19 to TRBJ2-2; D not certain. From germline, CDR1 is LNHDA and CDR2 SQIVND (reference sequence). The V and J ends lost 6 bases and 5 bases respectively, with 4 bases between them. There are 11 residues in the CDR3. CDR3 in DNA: TGTGCCAGTAGCCAAACCGGGGAGCTGTTTTTT. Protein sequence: CASSQTGELFF.

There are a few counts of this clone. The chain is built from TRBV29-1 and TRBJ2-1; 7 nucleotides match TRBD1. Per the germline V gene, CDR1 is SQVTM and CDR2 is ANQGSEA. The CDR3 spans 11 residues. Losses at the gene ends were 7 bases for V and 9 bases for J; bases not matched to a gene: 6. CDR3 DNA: TGCAGCGCTAACAGGGGCGGTGAGCAGTTCTTC. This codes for CSANRGGEQFF.

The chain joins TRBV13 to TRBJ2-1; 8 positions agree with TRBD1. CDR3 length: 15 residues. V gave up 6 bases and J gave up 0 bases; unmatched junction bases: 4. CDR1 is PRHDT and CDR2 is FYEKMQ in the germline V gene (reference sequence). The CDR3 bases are TGTGCCAGCAGTCCCGGGACAGGCTCCTACAATGAGCAGTTCTTC. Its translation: CASSPGTGSYNEQFF.